These 9 T cell receptor beta chains share one sample of origin, sequenced in a study of blood T cell repertoires in COVID-19. Data came from immunoSEQ multiplex PCR; TCRdb stores just in-frame clones and leaves some out. Among roughly 200,000 clones listed, about 76% were seen once. Sequenced: peripheral blood. These receptors came from a woman aged 50 to 60 with active or convalescent COVID-19.

The V gene is TRBV9, the J gene TRBJ2-1; 10 bases map to TRBD2. This CDR3 is 15 amino acids long. The J segment lost 7 bases and the V segment lost 4 bases, leaving 8 bases of the junction unmatched. Germline loops: CDR1 SGDLS, CDR2 YYNGEE. CDR3 nucleotide sequence: TGTGCCAGCAGCCCCAGCGGGGGGGCCCTGAATGAGCAGTTCTTC. Its protein is CASSPSGGALNEQFF.

The chain carries TRBV30 and TRBJ2-4; TRBD2 agrees at 7 bases. The CDR3 is 14 amino acids. J lost 6 bases, V lost 2 bases, and 7 bases had no gene match. The germline V gene has CDR1 GTSNPN and CDR2 SVGIG (reference sequence). CDR3 in amino acids: CAWSPSSGLNIQYF. The CDR3 nucleotides read TGTGCCTGGAGTCCTTCTAGCGGACTAAACATTCAGTACTTC.

This chain connects TRBV18 to TRBJ2-7; D perhaps matches TRBD1 (6 bases). Trimming took off 6 bases at V and 2 bases at J, with 20 bases between the two ends. This CDR3 contains 16 residues. Per germline, CDR1 KGHSH and CDR2 LQKENI. This CDR3 is CASSQGSAITTYEQYF. The CDR3 DNA reads TGTGCCAGCTCCCAGGGGTCGGCAATCACTACCTACGAGCAGTACTTC.

The gene calls are TRBV4-1 and TRBJ2-7, with 9 bases that match TRBD2. The germline V gene has CDR1 MGHRA and CDR2 YSYEKL. The CDR3 is 15 residues long. The J segment lost 3 bases and the V segment lost 0 bases, leaving 3 bases of the junction unmatched. The CDR3 bases are TGCGCCAGCAGCCAAGAGGCTAGCGGGGACTACGAGCAGTACTTC. This encodes CASSQEASGDYEQYF.

This clone was observed once. V usage is TRBV5-4 and J usage is TRBJ2-3, with 7 bases fitting TRBD2. The length of the CDR3 is 13 residues. In germline, CDR1 is SGHNT, CDR2 YYREEE (reference sequence). The V segment lost 4 bases and the J segment 4 bases; nucleotides outside the gene matches: 3. Written as DNA, the CDR3 is TGTGCCAGCAGCCGGACTAGTTCAGATACGCAGTATTTT. Amino acid sequence: CASSRTSSDTQYF.

The chain carries TRBV18 and TRBJ1-1; D might be TRBD1 (6 bases). The CDR3 covers 15 residues. Germline assignment: CDR1 KGHSH and CDR2 LQKENI. The V and J ends lost 4 bases and 8 bases respectively, with 20 bases between them. The DNA for the CDR3 is TGTGCCAGCTCACTAGATTTGGGCAGGGGAAGGGAAGCTTTCTTT. As protein: CASSLDLGRGREAFF. The full variable domain, rest sourced from reference TRBV18 and TRBJ1-1, is NAGVMQNPRHLVRRRGQEARLRCSPMKGHSHVYWYRQLPEEGLKFMVYLQKENIIDESGMPKERFSAEFPKEGPSILRIQQVVRGDSAAYFCASSLDLGRGREAFFGQGTRLTVV.

This sequence joins TRBV19 and TRBJ1-2; no definite D call. The V end lost 6 bases, the J end lost 4 bases, and 12 bases lay between the germline ends. CDR1 is LNHDA and CDR2 is SQIVND in the germline V gene (reference sequence). This CDR3 contains 13 residues. The CDR3 loop reads CASRDDGLYGYTF. The CDR3 coding sequence is TGTGCCAGTAGGGACGACGGACTCTATGGCTACACCTTC.

This clone was recorded once. This chain joins TRBV5-6 and TRBJ2-6, with TRBD1 matching 7 bases. The CDR3 contains 16 residues. Germline V gene sequence: CDR1 SGHDT, CDR2 YYEEEE. Unmatched junction bases numbered 5, after V lost 4 bases and J lost 1 base. The CDR3 region has the DNA TGTGCCAGCAGCCGCTTGACAGGGTCTGGGGCCAACGTCCTGACTTTC. This translates into CASSRLTGSGANVLTF.

This clone was seen many times. The J gene is TRBJ2-5, the V gene TRBV7-9; 12 positions agree with TRBD2. Per germline, CDR1 SEHNR and CDR2 FQNEAQ (reference sequence). V was pared by 5 bases and J by 5 bases, with 6 bases of the junction left unmatched. The CDR3 length is 15 residues. CDR3 sequence reads: CASSPLAGGPETQYF. In DNA, the CDR3 is TGTGCCAGCAGCCCGCTAGCGGGGGGGCCGGAGACCCAGTACTTC.